This T cell receptor (beta chain) was observed in a study of cytomegalovirus exposure and HLA in healthy donors. Notes on the study in general: In a later analysis, parvovirus B19, influenza, CMV and Epstein-Barr virus appeared linked to several top co-occurrence clusters. A later analysis reportedly found fewer N-insertions in an Asian-associated ancestry cluster than the approximately 700-donor mean.

PCR primers comprised 60 Vbeta and 13 Jbeta primers. Using immunoSEQ multiplex PCR, the repertoire was profiled, and TCRdb retains in-frame clones only, with some absent. Here the sample spans over 150,000 clones, roughly four fifths being singletons. The study sampled nominally healthy donors, though unrecorded immune exposures were likely. A word on this clone: The antigen is unknown.

This CDR3 has 18 amino acids. Germline assignment: CDR1 SGDLS and CDR2 YYNGEE. J was trimmed by 0 bases and V by 2 bases; bases with no gene match: 11. The sequence was obtained from a man aged 18 to 35 in good health and CMV-seronegative. V is TRBV9 and J is TRBJ1-3, with TRBD1 matching over 7 bases. Material: PBMCs. This CDR3 reads CASSVENEGTVSGNTIYF. CDR3 coding DNA: TGTGCCAGCAGCGTGGAGAACGAAGGGACAGTCTCTGGAAACACCATATATTTT. Full variable domain (remainder filled in from reference TRBV9 and TRBJ1-3): DSGVTQTPKHLITATGQRVTLRCSPRSGDLSVYWYQQSLDQGLQFLIQYYNGEERAKGNILERFSAQQFPDLHSELNLSSLELGDSALYFCASSVENEGTVSGNTIYFGEGSWLTVV.